In this sample, the clone carrying this T cell receptor (beta chain) turned up a few times. Using a J-beta primer mix together with a sample-barcoded 5' primer, a second PCR was run for about 6 to 12 cycles. TCRdb reprocessed the 5' RACE reads via MiXCR and lists one record per CDR3 protein. Of approximately 780,000 distinct CDR3 sequences detected, roughly 24% appear once; the ten largest clones hold under 3%. V was cut by 10 bases and J by 6 bases, with 16 bases left in between. The CDR3 consists of 13 residues. Germline V gene sequence: CDR1 ENHRY, CDR2 SYGVKD. The data belong to a study of blood T cells in healthy people across ages. These data were also filed under a second study, of T cells of mothers and their children.

The chain combines TRBV10-3 with TRBJ2-1; D possibly matches TRBD1 or TRBD2 (7 bases each). This clonotype was obtained from a boy aged 10-17 years in good health. Source material: blood. The CDR3 loop is CASTQGTINEQFF. CDR3 bases: TGTGCCAGTACACAGGGGACTATCAATGAGCAGTTCTTC.